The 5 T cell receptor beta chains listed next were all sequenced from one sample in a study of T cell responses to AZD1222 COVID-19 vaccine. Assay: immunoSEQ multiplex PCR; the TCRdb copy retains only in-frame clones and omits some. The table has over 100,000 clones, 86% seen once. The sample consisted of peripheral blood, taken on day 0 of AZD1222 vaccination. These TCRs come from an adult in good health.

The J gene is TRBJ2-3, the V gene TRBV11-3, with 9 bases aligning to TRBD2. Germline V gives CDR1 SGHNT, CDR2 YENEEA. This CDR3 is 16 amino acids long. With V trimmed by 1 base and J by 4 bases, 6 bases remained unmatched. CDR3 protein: CASSLGGGGVADTQYF. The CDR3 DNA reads TGTGCCAGCAGCTTAGGAGGCGGGGGGGTCGCAGATACGCAGTATTTT. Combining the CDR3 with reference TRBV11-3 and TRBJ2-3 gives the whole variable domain EAGVVQSPRYKIIEKKQPVAFWCNPISGHNTLYWYLQNLGQGPELLIRYENEEAVDDSQLPKDRFSAERLKGVDSTLKIQPAELGDSAVYLCASSLGGGGVADTQYFGPGTRLTVL.

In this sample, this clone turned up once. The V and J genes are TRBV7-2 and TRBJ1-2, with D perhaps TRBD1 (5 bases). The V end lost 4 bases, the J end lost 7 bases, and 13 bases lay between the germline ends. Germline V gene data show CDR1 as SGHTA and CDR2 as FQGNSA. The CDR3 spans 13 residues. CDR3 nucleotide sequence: TGTGCCAGCAGCTACTTGGGGGGTTTTGGCTACACCTTC. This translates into CASSYLGGFGYTF.

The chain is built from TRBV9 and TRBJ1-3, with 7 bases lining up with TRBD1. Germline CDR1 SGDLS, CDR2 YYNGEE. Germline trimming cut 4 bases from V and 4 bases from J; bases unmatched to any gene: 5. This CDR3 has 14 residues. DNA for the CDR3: TGTGCCAGCAGCCCCCCAGGGGGAGGAAACACCATATATTTT. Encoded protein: CASSPPGGGNTIYF.

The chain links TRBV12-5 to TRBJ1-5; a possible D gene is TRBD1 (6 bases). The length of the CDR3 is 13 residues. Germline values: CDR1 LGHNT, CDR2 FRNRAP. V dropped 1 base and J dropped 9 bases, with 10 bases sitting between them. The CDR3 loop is CASGLEEGGPQHF. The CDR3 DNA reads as TGTGCTAGTGGTTTGGAGGAAGGGGGGCCCCAGCATTTT.

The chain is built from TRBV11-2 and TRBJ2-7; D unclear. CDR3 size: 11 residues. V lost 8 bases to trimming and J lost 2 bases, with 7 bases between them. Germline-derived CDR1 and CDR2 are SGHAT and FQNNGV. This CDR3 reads CASGPPYEQYF. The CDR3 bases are TGTGCCAGCGGCCCGCCCTACGAGCAGTACTTC. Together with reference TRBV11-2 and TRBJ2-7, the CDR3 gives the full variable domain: EAGVAQSPRYKIIEKRQSVAFWCNPISGHATLYWYQQILGQGPKLLIQFQNNGVVDDSQLPKDRFSAERLKGVDSTLKIQPAKLEDSAVYLCASGPPYEQYFGPGTRLTVT.